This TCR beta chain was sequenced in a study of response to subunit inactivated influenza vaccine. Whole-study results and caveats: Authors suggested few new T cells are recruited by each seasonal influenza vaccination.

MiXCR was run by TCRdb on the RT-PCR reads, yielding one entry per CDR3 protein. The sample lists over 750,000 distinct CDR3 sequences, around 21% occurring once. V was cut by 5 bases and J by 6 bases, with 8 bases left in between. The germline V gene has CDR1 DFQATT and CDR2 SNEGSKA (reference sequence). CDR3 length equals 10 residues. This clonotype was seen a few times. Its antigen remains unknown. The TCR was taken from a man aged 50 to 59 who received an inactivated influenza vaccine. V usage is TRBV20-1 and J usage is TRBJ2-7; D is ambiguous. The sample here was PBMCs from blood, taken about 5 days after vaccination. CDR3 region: CSAGVVEQYF. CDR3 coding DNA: TGCAGTGCTGGGGTTGTCGAGCAGTACTTC.